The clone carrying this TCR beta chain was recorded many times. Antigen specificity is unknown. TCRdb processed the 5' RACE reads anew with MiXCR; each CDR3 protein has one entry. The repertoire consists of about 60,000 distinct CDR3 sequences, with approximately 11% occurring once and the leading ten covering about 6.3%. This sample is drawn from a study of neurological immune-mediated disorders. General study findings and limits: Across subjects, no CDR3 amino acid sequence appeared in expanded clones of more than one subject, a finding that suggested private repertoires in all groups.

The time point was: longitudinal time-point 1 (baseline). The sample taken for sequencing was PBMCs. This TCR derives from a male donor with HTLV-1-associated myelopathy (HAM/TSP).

The CDR3 nucleotides are TGTGCCACCAGCAGAGTAAGCGGGGGTTGGGACAATGAGCAGTTCTTC. Translating gives CATSRVSGGWDNEQFF. The chain couples TRBV15 to TRBJ2-1; 8 bases align to TRBD2. The germline CDR1 and CDR2 sequences are LNHNV and YYDKDF (reference sequence). The CDR3 runs 16 residues. J gave up 5 bases and V 1 base, and 7 bases lay outside the gene matches.